The 5 T cell receptor beta chains below all came from one sample that was sequenced in a study of T cell responses to AZD1222 COVID-19 vaccine. Repertoires were generated with immunoSEQ multiplex PCR, while TCRdb's copy carries only in-frame clones and drops some. The data contain some 100,000 clones, approximately 90% of them singletons. The source was peripheral blood, collected on day 0 of AZD1222 vaccination. The receptors derive from an adult in good health.

V and J are TRBV10-3 and TRBJ2-7; D may be TRBD2 (5 bases). The CDR3 totals 15 residues. Germline V CDR1 and CDR2: ENHRY, SYGVKD. V gave up 4 bases and J gave up 0 bases, with 13 bases separating them. As DNA, the CDR3 is TGTGCCATCAGTGCAGTGGACTTTGGCTCCTACGAGCAGTACTTC. Its protein is CAISAVDFGSYEQYF.

The chain couples TRBV11-2 to TRBJ1-6; 10 nucleotides align to TRBD1. The ends lost 5 bases at V and 7 bases at J; junction bases unmatched: 5. This CDR3 has 15 amino acids. The germline V gene has CDR1 SGHAT and CDR2 FQNNGV. The CDR3 sequence is CASSIPTGGNSPLHF. The DNA for the CDR3 is TGTGCCAGCAGCATCCCGACAGGGGGCAATTCACCCCTCCACTTT.

The chain is built from TRBV7-9 and TRBJ2-5; 15 nucleotides agree with TRBD2. Germline V gene data show CDR1 as SEHNR and CDR2 as FQNEAQ (reference sequence). This CDR3 comprises 16 residues. After removal of 5 bases from V and 5 bases from J, the junction contained 6 bases not matched to a gene. The CDR3 region has the DNA TGTGCCAGCAGCATCGGACTAGCGGGGGGGCTTGAGACCCAGTACTTC. Translation gives CASSIGLAGGLETQYF.

This sequence joins TRBV5-1 and TRBJ1-5, with 11 nucleotides matching TRBD1. CDR1 and CDR2 from the germline V gene are SGHRS and YFSETQ. V trimming: 3 bases; J trimming: 6 bases; junction bases outside the gene matches: 2. This CDR3 is built from 14 residues. The DNA of the CDR3 is TGCGCCAGCAGCTGGGGACAGGGGGGTCAGCCCCAGCATTTT. Translated: CASSWGQGGQPQHF.

The DNA for the CDR3 is TGTGCCAGCAGCAAAAAATGGGTACAATCTTCGACAGGGGGTCGGAATTCACCCCTCCACTTT. Amino acids: CASSKKWVQSSTGGRNSPLHF. The rearrangement uses TRBV21-1 and TRBJ1-6; whether TRBD1, the table's D call, matches the DNA was not checked. TRBV21-1 is an annotated pseudogene. The CDR3 spans 21 residues.